This TCR beta chain was identified in a study of T cell repertoires in cytomegalovirus infection (dated by TCRdb to between 2018 and 2021). In the study overall: Recently identified HLA-C-restricted CMV epitopes, whose presentation resists viral immunomodulation, were targeted by peptide stimulations together with well-studied HLA-B-restricted epitopes. Donor HLA type was relevant to the analysis, because carriage of CMV infection together with the matching HLA type was indicated by public TCR beta signatures. General conclusions and limits of the study: In both this cohort and an independent roughly 350-donor cohort, the cumulative frequency of public TCR beta family members distinguished carriers of CMV infection plus the relevant HLA type. The ex vivo response was dominated by HLA-C-restricted CMV-specific TCR beta clonotypes, and the single most frequent clonotype in two of eight donors was supplied by these HLA-C-restricted clonotypes.

From a lookup of the germline V gene, CDR1 and CDR2 are ENHRY and SYGVKD. V sheds 4 bases and J sheds 5 bases, leaving 9 bases between their ends. Counted from cysteine to phenylalanine, this CDR3 has 13 amino acids. Only CDR3 DNA remains: 39 bases, in frame from the first base. TCRdb lists the instrument as Illumina HiSeq 1500. TCRdb reworked the public reads: Q25 trimming with fastp, MiXCR clone assembly, productive beta chains retained. Each CDR3 protein gets just one entry, which takes the most common genes and DNA from the rows behind it. The table for this sample lists approximately 350,000 distinct CDR3 sequences; nearly 35% of them were counted only once. Jointly, the top ten make up 13% of the sample. Notes on this clonotype: The antigen this receptor binds is unknown. It has no much larger one-base neighbor in the sample; base qualities were not kept.

The sample's treatment or condition label, in plain terms: in vitro stimulation with specific CMV peptide epitopes to enrich CMV-specific T cells. The chain was built from TRBV10-3 and TRBJ1-5; the D gene assignment is ambiguous. The sample was cultured PBMCs, taken from culture after CMV antigen stimulation. The sequence was collected from a human donor in good health (CMV status not recorded). Some clones in this sample may be carry-over from other donors' samples. The CDR3 in this case is CAISATRDQPQHF. The DNA sequence is as follows: TGTGCCATCAGTGCGACCAGAGATCAGCCCCAGCATTTT.